This TCR beta chain was profiled in a study of Ad26.COV2.S vaccination and SARS-CoV-2 variants. In the study overall: Dosing was one shot or two shots 56 days apart. Study-level points and caveats: Non-spike TCR breadth did not differ much between vaccine and placebo recipients.

Described treatment: approximately 18 received Ad26.COV2.S at low or high dose, single or two shots; roughly five received placebo; per-sample allocation not given. Samples were taken on day 63 after the first vaccine or placebo injection. The vaccine delivered Wuhan-strain SARS-CoV-2 spike through an Ad26 vector. Some clones are missing from TCRdb's copy, which holds only in-frame ones; the method was immunoSEQ multiplex PCR. The data hold 450,000 to 550,000 clones, with 80% to 90% observed a single time. Germline loops: CDR1 GTSNPN, CDR2 SVGIG (reference sequence). Trimming pared 8 bases from V and 7 bases from J, leaving 14 bases between. The CDR3 consists of 12 residues. A word on this clone: Its antigen remains unknown.

V is TRBV30 and J is TRBJ1-4, with a tentative D call TRBD1 (5 bases). This sequence originates from a person between 18 and 65 years old who received the Ad26.COV2.S COVID-19 vaccine or a placebo. The sequenced sample was peripheral blood, obtained in a trial of Ad26.COV2.S vaccine versus placebo. Here the CDR3 reads CAGGREAEKLFF. CDR3 nucleotide sequence: TGTGCCGGGGGGAGGGAGGCTGAAAAACTGTTTTTT.